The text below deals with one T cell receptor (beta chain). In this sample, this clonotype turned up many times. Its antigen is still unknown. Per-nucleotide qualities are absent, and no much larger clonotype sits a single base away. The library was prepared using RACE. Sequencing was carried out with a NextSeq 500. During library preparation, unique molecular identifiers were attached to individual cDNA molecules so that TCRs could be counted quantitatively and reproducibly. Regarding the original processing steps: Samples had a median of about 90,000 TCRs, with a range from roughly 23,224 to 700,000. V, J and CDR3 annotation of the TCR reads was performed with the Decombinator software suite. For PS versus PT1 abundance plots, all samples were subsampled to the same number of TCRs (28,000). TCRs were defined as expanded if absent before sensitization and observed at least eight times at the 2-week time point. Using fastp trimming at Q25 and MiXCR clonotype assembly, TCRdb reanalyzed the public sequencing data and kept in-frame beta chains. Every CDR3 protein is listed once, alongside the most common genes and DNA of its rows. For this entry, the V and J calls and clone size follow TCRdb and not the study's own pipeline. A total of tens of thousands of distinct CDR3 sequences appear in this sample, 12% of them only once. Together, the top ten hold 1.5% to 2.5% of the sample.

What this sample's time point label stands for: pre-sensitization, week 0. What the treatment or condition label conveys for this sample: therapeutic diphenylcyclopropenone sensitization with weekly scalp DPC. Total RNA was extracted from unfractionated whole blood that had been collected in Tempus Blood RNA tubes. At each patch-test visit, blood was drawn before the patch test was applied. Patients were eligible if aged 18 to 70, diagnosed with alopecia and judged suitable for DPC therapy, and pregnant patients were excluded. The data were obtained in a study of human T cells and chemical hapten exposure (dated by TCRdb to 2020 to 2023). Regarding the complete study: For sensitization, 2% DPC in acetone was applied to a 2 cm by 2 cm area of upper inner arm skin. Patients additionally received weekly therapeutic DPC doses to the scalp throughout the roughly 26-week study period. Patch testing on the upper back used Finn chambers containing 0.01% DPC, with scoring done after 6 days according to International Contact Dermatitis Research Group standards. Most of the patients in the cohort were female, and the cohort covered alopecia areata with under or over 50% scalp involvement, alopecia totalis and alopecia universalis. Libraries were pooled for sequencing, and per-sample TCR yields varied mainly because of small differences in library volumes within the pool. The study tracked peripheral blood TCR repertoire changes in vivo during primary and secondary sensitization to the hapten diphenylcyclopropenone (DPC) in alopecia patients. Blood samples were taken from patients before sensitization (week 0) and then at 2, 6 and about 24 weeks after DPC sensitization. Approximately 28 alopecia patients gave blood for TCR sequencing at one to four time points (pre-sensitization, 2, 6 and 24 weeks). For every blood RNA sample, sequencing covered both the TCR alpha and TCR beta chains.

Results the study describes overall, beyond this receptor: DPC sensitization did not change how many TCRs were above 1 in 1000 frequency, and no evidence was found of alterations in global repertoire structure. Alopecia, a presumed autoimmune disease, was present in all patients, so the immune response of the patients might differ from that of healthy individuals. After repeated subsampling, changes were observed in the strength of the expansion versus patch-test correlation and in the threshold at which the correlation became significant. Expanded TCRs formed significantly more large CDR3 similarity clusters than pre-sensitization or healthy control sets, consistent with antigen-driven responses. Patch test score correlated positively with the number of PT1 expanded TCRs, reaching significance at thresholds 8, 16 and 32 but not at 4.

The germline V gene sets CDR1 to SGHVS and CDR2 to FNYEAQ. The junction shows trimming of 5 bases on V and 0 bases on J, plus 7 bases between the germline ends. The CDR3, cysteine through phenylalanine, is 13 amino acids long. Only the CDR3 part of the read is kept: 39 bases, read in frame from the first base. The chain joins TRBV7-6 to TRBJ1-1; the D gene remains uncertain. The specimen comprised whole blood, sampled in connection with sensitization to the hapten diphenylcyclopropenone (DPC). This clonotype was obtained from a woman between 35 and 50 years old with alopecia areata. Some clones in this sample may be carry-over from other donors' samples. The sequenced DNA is TGTGCCAGCAGCGCGGACCTGAACACTGAAGCTTTCTTT. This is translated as CASSADLNTEAFF.